The entry that follows covers one T cell receptor beta chain sequence. No cognate antigen has been identified for it. Within one base of it there is no much larger clone, and no base qualities were kept. These data originate in a study of blood T cells in healthy people across ages (dated by TCRdb to between 2014 and 2017). Regarding the research as a whole: In model experiments, template switching captured about one uniquely barcoded TCR beta cDNA molecule for every two T cells. The study measured age-related changes in TCR beta repertoire diversity using deep sequencing normalized with unique cDNA molecular identifiers. The donors were divided into four age groups: young (average around 16 years), middle-aged (about 39), aged (about 60) and long-lived (82). The study analyzed two additional independent replicas of 1 million unique cDNA reads from the same blood draw for two donors, one aged 18 to 29 and one aged 80 or older. What the work shows at the level of the full study, not this receptor alone: Because profiling used bulk unsorted PBMCs, naive and antigen-experienced compartments could not be compared conclusively. Because donor CMV infection status was unknown, age-related changes in expanded clonotypes were potentially confounded. The long-lived group showed more naive CD4+ T cells, fewer expanded clones and increased TCR diversity than the aged group, suggesting age selection. A strong correlation was found between observed TCR beta diversity and the percentage of naive T cells measured by flow cytometry. As age increased, observed TCR beta diversity per million T cells dropped in a roughly linear way, and a significant reduction was already evident by age 40. Estimates of total diversity based on one million sequenced T cells were regarded as lower bounds and as underestimates.

The donors were roughly 40 Caucasian individuals from Russia, aged about 6 to 100 years, who were systemically healthy. Each donor gave around 9.9 milliliters of peripheral blood, collected into EDTA-treated Vacutainer tubes. Ficoll-Paque density-gradient centrifugation was used to isolate PBMCs, with at least 6 million obtained per sample. Trizol reagent was used to extract total RNA from the PBMCs, yielding at least 6 micrograms per sample. For every donor, flow cytometry on a PBMC aliquot measured the percentage of naive CD45RAhigh/CD27high T cells. Library generation was performed with 5' RACE. The data were produced on an Illumina HiSeq 2500. A second 7 to 11 cycle PCR used a sample-barcoded 5' primer and a J-beta primer mix. A template-switch 5' adaptor carrying 12 random nucleotides introduced a unique molecular identifier onto each TCR beta cDNA molecule. At least 2.5 million CDR3-containing paired-end reads were obtained from each sample. First-strand cDNA synthesis was performed from all RNA using the Mint cDNA synthesis kit, with priming by a TRBC-specific oligonucleotide. Following uracil-DNA glycosylase treatment, a first 18-cycle PCR with universal primers M1SS and BC2_uni_R was performed on all cDNA. The source study handled its data this way. For normalization, 1 million high-quality reads were randomly selected from each sample, with every read carrying a distinct molecular identifier. Instead of being binned into consensus sequences, reads that shared molecular identifiers were thrown out. MiTCR, set to a Q25 quality threshold and the strictest error-elimination algorithm, was used for CDR3 identification, clonotype clustering and error correction. A nonparametric unseen species model with Euler transformation was used to estimate a lower bound on total TCR beta diversity. The public reads were run again by TCRdb, first through fastp at Q25 and then through MiXCR, and only productive beta chains were kept. Each entry is one CDR3 protein sequence, shown with its most common DNA and genes. TCRdb, rather than the study authors, made the V and J calls. The sample profile shows hundreds of thousands of distinct CDR3 sequences; around 25% of them were found once. The ten top clones hold 9.4% of the sample.

This same sample was also part of a study on T cells of mothers and their children. The second paper further reports: Nine systemically healthy Caucasian individuals served as donors, namely three mothers together with their six children. cDNA synthesis consumed the entire amount of extracted RNA, loaded at around 1.5 ug RNA in each 15 ul reaction. In the second PCR, the M1S primer introduced both the sample barcodes and 2-4 random nucleotides. Each mother yielded over 9.5 million TCR beta CDR3 reads and each child 2.5 million to 3 million reads. In both related and unrelated pairs, thymic selection shapes the output of TCR recombination in a similar way, with inherited differences having only a minor effect. Related mother-child pairs always showed normalized repertoire overlap that was slightly higher than in unrelated mother-child pairs, though the difference was never significant. Persistent microchimeric T cell clones were not detected, at a sensitivity of around 100 clones per million clonotypes. The study used deep NGS to compare TCR beta repertoires of mothers and children, seeking features distinguishing related mother-child pairs from unrelated individuals. The mean age was approximately 41 +/- 4 years for the mothers and 11 +/- 4 years for the children. Libraries were sequenced on Illumina HiSeq 2000 with 100+100 nt paired-end reads after adapter ligation with NEBNext reagents. To prevent cross-contamination, the mother and child libraries were prepared a month apart and were sequenced in separate runs. Between roughly 500,000 and 2,100,000 distinct TCR beta clonotypes were identified per donor. Naive TCR beta clonotypes were estimated from low-frequency clonotypes matched to each donor's FACS-determined naive share, without sorting.

Sample: blood. The source of this sequence is a boy aged 5 to 17 in good health.

The bases read TGTGCCAGCAGCTTCGTCCTGGACACCGGGGAGCTGTTTTTT. Translated, this gives CASSFVLDTGELFF. Recombination joined TRBV5-5 with TRBJ2-2; no D gene is confidently identified. There are 14 amino acids in the CDR3, from cysteine to phenylalanine inclusive. Only the CDR3 DNA stays, 42 bases, in frame from base 1. Based on the germline V gene (reference sequence), the CDR1 and CDR2 sequences are SGHKS and YYEKEE. Relative to germline, V is 2 bases shorter and J is 3 bases shorter, with 8 bases between their ends. The variable domain in full, with residues beyond the CDR3 obtained from the reference TRBV5-5 and TRBJ2-2 genes, is DAGVTQSPTHLIKTRGQQVTLRCSPISGHKSVSWYQQVLGQGPQFIFQYYEKEERGRGNFPDRFSARQFPNYSSELNVNALLLGDSALYLCASSFVLDTGELFFGEGSRLTVL.